Listed here are 8 T cell receptor beta chains from one sample, sequenced in a study of response to subunit inactivated influenza vaccine. From the RT-PCR reads, TCRdb called clonotypes with MiXCR, one entry per CDR3 protein. The sample has roughly 710,000 distinct CDR3 sequences; around 15% are singletons. The material was PBMCs from blood, obtained about 14 days before vaccination. The receptors stem from a middle-aged man who received an inactivated influenza vaccine.

The V gene is TRBV19, the J gene TRBJ2-5, with 7 bases fitting TRBD2. Germline CDR1 LNHDA, CDR2 SQIVND (reference sequence). This CDR3 spans 16 amino acids. Germline trimming cut 5 bases from V and 3 bases from J; bases unmatched to any gene: 12. The DNA for the CDR3 is TGTGCCAGTAGTCGCCGTGGCGGGAGAGTGGAAGAGACCCAGTACTTC. Encoded protein: CASSRRGGRVEETQYF. Filled out from reference TRBV19 and TRBJ2-5, the complete variable domain reads DGGITQSPKYLFRKEGQNVTLSCEQNLNHDAMYWYRQDPGQGLRLIYYSQIVNDFQKGDIAEGYSVSREKKESFPLTVTSAQKNPTAFYLCASSRRGGRVEETQYFGPGTRLLVL.

J is TRBJ2-2 and V is TRBV12-3 or TRBV12-4, with D perhaps matching TRBD1 (6 bases). The CDR3 sequence is 15 residues long. The V and J ends lost 7 bases and 0 bases respectively, with 12 bases between them. The CDR3 DNA is TGTGCCAGCAACTTTAGGGGGTCGAACACCGGGGAGCTGTTTTTT. It is translated as CASNFRGSNTGELFF.

The table lists this clonotype with many counts. The chain joins TRBV27 to TRBJ2-1, with D possibly called TRBD1 or TRBD2 (6 bases each). CDR1 is MNHEY and CDR2 is SMNVEV in the germline V gene (reference sequence). Trimming took off 6 bases at V and 6 bases at J, with 15 bases between the two ends. CDR3 size: 14 residues. CDR3 sequence (DNA): TGTGCCAGCAGATGGGGGGCTTCTATCAATGAGCAGTTCTTC. Protein sequence: CASRWGASINEQFF.

A few counts support this clonotype. The chain couples TRBV7-9 to TRBJ1-6; TRBD1 matches at 7 bases. The germline V gene encodes CDR1 SEHNR and CDR2 FQNEAQ (reference sequence). The CDR3 contains 15 residues. The V segment lost 1 base and the J segment 11 bases; nucleotides outside the gene matches: 8. This CDR3 reads CASSLERQGPAPLHF. The CDR3 DNA reads as TGTGCCAGCAGCTTAGAGCGACAGGGCCCCGCACCCCTCCACTTT.

V usage is TRBV6-2 or TRBV6-3 and J usage is TRBJ2-2; 12 bases align to TRBD2. Germline lookup yields CDR1 MNHEY and CDR2 SVGEGT. V lost 4 bases to trimming and J lost 3 bases; unmatched junction nucleotides: 12. CDR3 size: 19 residues. CDR3 region: CASSSANLAGGPDTGELFF. The DNA for the CDR3 is TGTGCCAGCAGTTCCGCCAACCTAGCGGGGGGGCCCGACACCGGGGAGCTGTTTTTT.

This clonotype was picked up many times. V gene TRBV21-1 combines with J gene TRBJ1-5; the D call of TRBD1 is as the table states it, not checked on the DNA. TRBV21-1 is a pseudogene locus. CDR3 length: 16 residues. CDR3 sequence reads: CASSKERTGSNQPQHF. The DNA of the CDR3 is TGTGCCAGCAGCAAAGAGAGGACGGGAAGCAATCAGCCCCAGCATTTT.

This clonotype was seen a few times. The rearrangement joins TRBV11-2 to TRBJ2-2; 12 bases agree with TRBD1. Germline trimming cut 5 bases from V and 2 bases from J; bases unmatched to any gene: 12. CDR3 length equals 19 residues. CDR1 and CDR2 (germline): SGHAT, FQNNGV. The chain's CDR3 is CASSALRDRGPQNTGELFF. In nucleotides, the CDR3 is TGTGCCAGCAGCGCTCTCCGGGACAGGGGGCCCCAAAACACCGGGGAGCTGTTTTTT.

This clonotype was counted between two and nine times. This rearrangement joins TRBV20-1 to TRBJ2-2; D remains unclear. Between the trimmed V and J ends, which lost 1 base and 5 bases, there was a span of 8 bases. Germline lookup yields CDR1 DFQATT and CDR2 SNEGSKA (reference sequence). The CDR3 totals 13 residues. The CDR3 protein is CSARGGPTGELFF. The CDR3, as DNA: TGCAGTGCTAGAGGTGGGCCGACCGGGGAGCTGTTTTTT.